These 22 T cell receptor beta chains share one sample of origin, sequenced in a study of blood T cell repertoires in COVID-19 (dated by TCRdb to the early 2020s). Libraries were built with the immunoSEQ multiplex PCR assay. The immuneACCESS repertoire file appears here via TCRdb, limited to in-frame rearrangements. These files lack a portion of the clones; in checked studies, under half of the deficit traces to unresolved V genes, and the cause of the others is not known. Here the sample has about 300,000 clones; under 90% occur a single time. Together, the top ten hold approximately 1.8% of the sample. Source material: peripheral blood. All receptors come from a young woman with COVID-19, enrolled during active disease.

V usage is TRBV5-4 and J usage is TRBJ2-3, with D possibly TRBD1 on 5 matching bases. Trimming stripped 5 bases from V and 4 bases from J, with 17 bases between. Germline V gives CDR1 SGHNT, CDR2 YYREEE (reference sequence). CDR3 length equals 15 residues. The CDR3: CASSHTRRVADTQYF. The CDR3 DNA reads TGTGCCAGCAGTCATACCCGCAGGGTGGCAGATACGCAGTATTTT.

The V call is TRBV30, the J call TRBJ1-5, with 9 bases fitting TRBD1. V was clipped by 4 bases and J by 4 bases; unmatched bases: 8. The CDR3 runs to 15 residues. Germline V gene sequence: CDR1 GTSNPN, CDR2 SVGIG (reference sequence). In nucleotides, the CDR3 is TGTGCCTGGACACACCGGGACAGGGCTAATCAGCCCCAGCATTTT. Its translation: CAWTHRDRANQPQHF.

This rearrangement joins TRBV12-3 or TRBV12-4 to TRBJ1-4; TRBD1 might be the D (6 bases). The V end lost 6 bases, the J end lost 12 bases, and 14 bases lay between the germline ends. There are 12 residues in the CDR3. This CDR3 reads CASRDTGNELFF. The CDR3 DNA reads as TGTGCCAGCAGGGACACAGGGAATGAACTGTTTTTT.

V is TRBV12-5 and J is TRBJ2-3; D is unresolved. Looked up from germline, CDR1 is LGHNT and CDR2 is FRNRAP. The CDR3 spans 12 residues. The ends were cut back, 4 bases at V and 5 bases at J, with 7 bases in the middle. CDR3 sequence: CASGSNRDTQYF. CDR3 nucleotides: TGTGCTAGTGGTTCAAACAGAGATACGCAGTATTTT. The complete variable domain, with remaining parts taken from reference TRBV12-5 and TRBJ2-3, reads DARVTQTPRHKVTEMGQEVTMRCQPILGHNTVFWYRQTMMQGLELLAYFRNRAPLDDSGMPKDRFSAEMPDATLATLKIQPSEPRDSAVYFCASGSNRDTQYFGPGTRLTVL.

The rearrangement joins TRBV30 to TRBJ1-5; D gene ambiguous. Trimming left V 0 bases short and J 3 bases short, with 15 bases between. The V gene's germline CDR1 is GTSNPN and CDR2 SVGIG (reference sequence). The CDR3 consists of 16 residues. The CDR3 sequence is CAWSVGGSGINQPQHF. The CDR3 bases are TGTGCCTGGAGTGTAGGAGGGTCCGGTATCAATCAGCCCCAGCATTTT.

CDR3 sequence (DNA): TGTGCCAGCAGTCCCGTTTGGTCTGAGAACTATGGCTACACCTTC. It translates to CASSPVWSENYGYTF. The rearrangement uses TRBV6-5 and TRBJ1-2; no clear D. Trimming took off 5 bases at V and 2 bases at J, with 15 bases between the two ends. The CDR3 is made up of 15 amino acids. CDR1 is MNHEY and CDR2 is SVGAGI in the germline V gene.

V gene TRBV4-1 combines with J gene TRBJ1-2, with 10 bases matching TRBD1. CDR3 length equals 15 residues. The germline V gene encodes CDR1 MGHRA and CDR2 YSYEKL. The trim removed 4 bases at V and 8 bases at J, leaving 10 bases unmatched. The CDR3 DNA sequence: TGCGCCAGCAGCCCTGGAGACAGGGGGCTCATCGGCTACACCTTC. Protein: CASSPGDRGLIGYTF.

The chain couples TRBV30 to TRBJ2-5; 7 bases line up with TRBD2. V was clipped by 3 bases and J by 4 bases; unmatched bases: 11. Germline V gene lookup returns CDR1 GTSNPN and CDR2 SVGIG (reference sequence). The CDR3 has 15 residues. The CDR3 nucleotides read TGTGCCTGGAGGGACGGGCGGGGGTACATAGAGACCCAGTACTTC. Translation: CAWRDGRGYIETQYF.

The chain is built from TRBV10-3 and TRBJ2-7; D not certain. This CDR3 region has 12 residues. Trimming stripped 2 bases from V and 3 bases from J, with 5 bases between. CDR1 ENHRY and CDR2 SYGVKD come from the germline V gene. The CDR3 coding sequence is TGTGCCATCAGTGAGGTCAGCTACGAGCAGTACTTC. Its protein is CAISEVSYEQYF.

This clone was observed at least ten times. The gene calls are TRBV10-3 and TRBJ1-3; D is unresolved. The germline V and J ends were trimmed by 3 bases and 0 bases, with 6 bases remaining between them. This CDR3 has 14 residues. The germline gives CDR1 ENHRY, CDR2 SYGVKD. DNA for the CDR3: TGTGCCATCAGTGATAGAAGCTCTGGAAACACCATATATTTT. Residues: CAISDRSSGNTIYF.

This chain joins TRBV2 and TRBJ1-3; possibly TRBD1 for D (5 bases). Germline CDR1 SNHLY, CDR2 FYNNEI. The CDR3 is made up of 16 amino acids. Trimming took off 5 bases at V and 0 bases at J, with 14 bases between the two ends. CDR3 amino acids: CASSRLGRNSGNTIYF. The DNA of the CDR3 is TGTGCCAGCAGTAGACTGGGGCGAAACTCTGGAAACACCATATATTTT.

The rearrangement uses TRBV5-1 and TRBJ1-4; D perhaps matches TRBD1 (6 bases). V was shortened by 5 bases and J by 4 bases, with 21 bases between the two germline ends. The germline gives CDR1 SGHRS, CDR2 YFSETQ. This CDR3 comprises 17 residues. The DNA of the CDR3 is TGCGCCAGCAGGCTGGAATGGGGGCGTATAGGTAATGAAAAACTGTTTTTT. Protein product: CASRLEWGRIGNEKLFF.

This chain joins TRBV4-2 and TRBJ1-5; 8 bases agree with TRBD1. V dropped 1 base and J dropped 6; count of bases not matched to a gene: 8. Germline CDR1 and CDR2: LGHNA and YNFKEQ. The CDR3 is made up of 16 amino acids. CDR3 in DNA: TGTGCCAGCAGCCAAGTAGACAGGGGAAGTGGTCAGCCCCAGCATTTT. It is translated as CASSQVDRGSGQPQHF.

A few counts support this clone. The CDR3 DNA reads as TGTGCCAGCAGTGAAAAGGGGGCTAGTTCACCCCTCCACTTT. Translating gives CASSEKGASSPLHF. The gene calls are TRBV2 and TRBJ1-6, with 7 bases identical to TRBD1. The CDR3 spans 14 residues. V lost 2 bases to trimming and J lost 9 bases; unmatched junction nucleotides: 4. CDR1 and CDR2 (germline): SNHLY, FYNNEI.

In DNA, the CDR3 is TGTGCCAGCTCAAGCCCTGGACAGGCTAGCACTGAAGCTTTCTTT. Its translation is CASSSPGQASTEAFF. V is TRBV18 and J is TRBJ1-1, with 7 bases aligning to TRBD1. From germline, CDR1 is KGHSH and CDR2 LQKENI. The CDR3 totals 15 residues. The V segment lost 5 bases and the J segment 4 bases; nucleotides outside the gene matches: 10. The full variable domain, in which reference TRBV18 and TRBJ1-1 provide the parts outside the CDR3, is NAGVMQNPRHLVRRRGQEARLRCSPMKGHSHVYWYRQLPEEGLKFMVYLQKENIIDESGMPKERFSAEFPKEGPSILRIQQVVRGDSAAYFCASSSPGQASTEAFFGQGTRLTVV.

This clone was detected only a few times. This chain connects TRBV19 to TRBJ1-4, with no clear D. CDR1 LNHDA and CDR2 SQIVND come from the germline V gene (reference sequence). V lost 9 bases to trimming and J lost 5 bases, with 16 bases between them. This CDR3 has 14 amino acids. The CDR3 is CASQRPGMNEKLFF. The CDR3 DNA is TGTGCCAGCCAGAGGCCCGGAATGAATGAAAAACTGTTTTTT.

The chain combines TRBV19 with TRBJ2-1; a weak D match, TRBD2 (6 bases). V was shortened by 4 bases and J by 6 bases, with 16 bases between the two germline ends. There are 15 residues in the CDR3. CDR1 and CDR2 (germline): LNHDA, SQIVND (reference sequence). CDR3 region: CASSTSRGSANEQFF. CDR3 nucleotides: TGTGCCAGTAGTACCTCTCGGGGGTCCGCCAATGAGCAGTTCTTC.

The chain combines TRBV29-1 with TRBJ2-5, with D unresolved. This CDR3 is 12 amino acids long. Germline V gene sequence: CDR1 SQVTM, CDR2 ANQGSEA. Trimming stripped 0 bases from V and 4 bases from J, with 6 bases between. CDR3 in amino acids: CSVEDRAETQYF. The CDR3 DNA follows: TGCAGCGTTGAAGATCGCGCAGAGACCCAGTACTTC.

The chain is built from TRBV7-8 and TRBJ2-1; weak D call: TRBD1 (5 bases). The CDR3 covers 15 residues. Germline V CDR1 and CDR2: SGHVS, FQNEAQ. V lost 3 bases, J lost 5 bases, and 14 bases lay in between. CDR3 residues: CASSLVRVGNNEQFF. CDR3 in DNA: TGTGCCAGCAGCTTGGTCAGGGTAGGGAACAATGAGCAGTTCTTC.

This chain connects TRBV4-1 to TRBJ2-1, with D possibly TRBD2 on 6 matching bases. V lost 5 bases and J 0 bases, leaving 14 bases between the germline ends. Germline V gene data show CDR1 as MGHRA and CDR2 as YSYEKL. This CDR3 contains 16 residues. CDR3 protein: CASSETGLLSYNEQFF. CDR3 DNA sequence: TGCGCCAGCAGCGAAACGGGACTGCTCTCCTACAATGAGCAGTTCTTC.

The chain combines TRBV7-9 with TRBJ2-1; tentatively, D is TRBD2 (6 bases). This CDR3 is built from 14 residues. With 0 bases removed from V and 10 bases from J, the gap between germline ends came to 13 bases. Germline CDR1 SEHNR, CDR2 FQNEAQ (reference sequence). CDR3 amino acids: CASSLARGAGEQFF. The CDR3 DNA reads as TGTGCCAGCAGCTTAGCCCGCGGGGCTGGAGAGCAGTTCTTC.

The chain links TRBV7-2 to TRBJ1-5; D is ambiguous. Trimming shortened V by 5 bases and J by 3 bases, and 8 bases separated the two germline ends. CDR1 SGHTA and CDR2 FQGNSA come from the germline V gene. CDR3 size: 13 residues. The CDR3 reads CASSKDFNQPQHF. The CDR3 nucleotides read TGTGCCAGCAGCAAAGACTTCAATCAGCCCCAGCATTTT.